The source of this T cell receptor (beta chain) is a study of cytomegalovirus exposure and HLA in healthy donors. Primers for the PCR totalled 60 Vbeta and 13 Jbeta. Method: immunoSEQ multiplex PCR; TCRdb's copy keeps in-frame clones and lacks some. Found here are approximately 160,000 clones, around three fifths of them singletons; the top ten hold about 3%. About this clone itself: Its antigen is undetermined.

Overall study results and limits: Across HLA loci, a later analysis found differing TCR association rates, with DRB1 most and HLA-C fewest. Among TCR beta chains of equal frequency, HLA-associated ones were more clonally expanded in a later analysis.

The V and J ends lost 4 bases and 1 base, in that order; junction bases with no gene match: 3. The CDR3 contains 15 residues. Germline CDR1 is LNHDA and CDR2 is SQIVND (reference sequence). The source is a woman in her twenties or thirties in good health and CMV-seropositive. Sequences were obtained from PBMCs. The chain uses TRBV19 and TRBJ1-2, with 10 bases fitting TRBD1. The CDR3 DNA reads TGTGCCAGTAGTACCTGGACAGGGGGTAACTATGGCTACACCTTC. This encodes CASSTWTGGNYGYTF. The full variable domain, completed using reference TRBV19 and TRBJ1-2, is DGGITQSPKYLFRKEGQNVTLSCEQNLNHDAMYWYRQDPGQGLRLIYYSQIVNDFQKGDIAEGYSVSREKKESFPLTVTSAQKNPTAFYLCASSTWTGGNYGYTFGSGTRLTVV.